This TCR beta chain was profiled in a study of T cell responses to AZD1222 COVID-19 vaccine. Study results and limitations: When two AZD1222 doses had been given, Spike-specific TCR breadth and depth rose. Baseline antibody screening turned up just a handful of seropositive AZD1222 recipients.

CDR1 is LGHNA, CDR2 YNFKEQ, per germline. There are 13 residues in the CDR3. V lost 2 bases and J lost 5, with 9 bases in between. It was second doses at about 4 or about 12 weeks that were pooled. On this clone itself: As yet, its antigen is unknown.

Using immunoSEQ multiplex PCR, the repertoire was profiled, and TCRdb retains in-frame clones only, with some absent. In the table there are under 150,000 clones, around 90% of which are singletons. The sequencing used peripheral blood, collected 28 days after the second AZD1222 dose. The rearrangement links TRBV4-2 to TRBJ2-5; D gene uncertain. This sequence originates from an adult who received the AZD1222 COVID-19 vaccine. Here the CDR3 reads CASSQPDSETQYF. In DNA, the CDR3 is TGTGCCAGCAGCCAACCAGATTCGGAGACCCAGTACTTC.